The 14 T cell receptor beta chains given below trace back to one sample, sequenced in a study of T-cell reconstitution after alpha-beta-depleted transplantation in children. Unique molecular identifiers featured in how the TCRbeta library was prepared. One entry per CDR3 protein results from TCRdb running MiXCR on the PCR reads. The sample lists around 71,000 distinct CDR3 sequences, 7% to 8% occurring once. The specimen was PBMCs from the stem cell graft donor, collected from the stem cell graft. The origin of the receptors is a human donor who donated a stem cell graft to a child with acute lymphoblastic leukemia.

This clonotype was seen at least ten times. The J gene is TRBJ1-2, the V gene TRBV29-1, with TRBD1 identical over 9 bases. The germline CDR1 and CDR2 sequences are SQVTM and ANQGSEA. The CDR3 totals 12 residues. Germline trimming cut 7 bases from V and 5 bases from J; bases unmatched to any gene: 5. CDR3 nucleotide sequence: TGCAGCGCTCCCGGGACAGGGTATGGCTACACCTTC. It yields the protein CSAPGTGYGYTF.

The CDR3 spells CATSASGGPYEQYF. In DNA form, the CDR3 reads TGTGCCACCAGTGCAAGTGGGGGGCCCTACGAGCAGTACTTC. This chain uses TRBV24-1 with TRBJ2-7; D is tentatively TRBD1 or TRBD2 (6 bases each). Per germline, CDR1 KGHDR and CDR2 SFDVKD. The CDR3 extends over 14 amino acids. Trimming took off 5 bases at V and 2 bases at J, with 12 bases between the two ends.

The chain is built from TRBV9 and TRBJ1-1; D is ambiguous. This CDR3 has 13 residues. Germline V CDR1 and CDR2: SGDLS, YYNGEE. Trimming cost V 7 bases and J 0 bases, with 10 bases left between them. The DNA of the CDR3 is TGTGCCAGCTCCGCAGCCATGAACACTGAAGCTTTCTTT. It yields the protein CASSAAMNTEAFF.

This clonotype has at least ten counts. The genes are TRBV7-3 and TRBJ2-2, with 7 positions matching TRBD2. J gave up 2 bases and V 2 bases, and 11 bases lay outside the gene matches. CDR3 size: 18 residues. Germline V gene lookup returns CDR1 SGHTA and CDR2 FQGTGA. The CDR3 sequence is CASSLVGGSITNTGELFF. The CDR3 nucleotides read TGTGCCAGCAGCTTAGTCGGCGGGAGTATAACCAACACCGGGGAGCTGTTTTTT.

Many counts were recorded for this clonotype. V and J are TRBV20-1 and TRBJ2-3, with D unresolved. The germline gives CDR1 DFQATT, CDR2 SNEGSKA (reference sequence). This CDR3 comprises 13 residues. CDR3 region: CRGLGMGTDTQYF. CDR3 bases: TGCAGAGGCTTGGGAATGGGCACAGATACGCAGTATTTT.

The chain recombines TRBV5-4 with TRBJ1-2; D is possibly TRBD1 (6 bases). Trimming took 4 bases from V and 8 from J, leaving 15 bases between them. Germline V gene lookup returns CDR1 SGHNT and CDR2 YYREEE (reference sequence). The CDR3 runs 13 residues. The CDR3 region is CASSPPGAGGYTF. CDR3 coding DNA: TGTGCCAGCAGCCCCCCGGGGGCGGGAGGCTACACCTTC.

This clonotype appeared many times. J is TRBJ2-7 and V is TRBV28, with TRBD1 matching 8 bases. CDR1 and CDR2 (germline): MDHEN, SYDVKM. The trim removed 7 bases at V and 5 bases at J, leaving 10 bases unmatched. The CDR3 spans 14 residues. The CDR3 loop is CASIPGQASHEQYF. In nucleotides, the CDR3 is TGTGCCAGCATTCCGGGACAGGCAAGTCACGAGCAGTACTTC.

This clonotype was seen ten or more times. The chain links TRBV20-1 to TRBJ2-7; 8 nucleotides agree with TRBD1. The germline CDR1 and CDR2 sequences are DFQATT and SNEGSKA (reference sequence). The trim removed 5 bases at V and 5 bases at J, leaving 8 bases unmatched. The CDR3 is 13 amino acids. In DNA form, the CDR3 reads TGCAGTGCTGCGGACAGGGAACCCCACGAGCAGTACTTC. Protein: CSAADREPHEQYF.

Ten or more counts support this clonotype. This chain joins TRBV9 and TRBJ2-5, with TRBD2 matching over 13 bases. The CDR3 extends over 15 amino acids. Trimming took 4 bases from V and 5 from J; bases not matched to a gene: 5. Germline CDR1 reads SGDLS; CDR2 reads YYNGEE. As DNA, the CDR3 is TGTGCCAGCAGCACTGGGACTAGCGGGACTGAGACCCAGTACTTC. Protein sequence: CASSTGTSGTETQYF.

The chain employs TRBV15 and TRBJ2-1; possible D gene TRBD2, 5 bases. With 8 bases removed from V and 7 bases from J, the gap between germline ends came to 15 bases. CDR1 and CDR2 (germline): LNHNV, YYDKDF (reference sequence). This CDR3 has 13 residues. In nucleotides, the CDR3 is TGTGCCACCCACCCCTATTGGGAGAATGAGCAGTTCTTC. Residues: CATHPYWENEQFF.

This clonotype was counted at least ten times. J is TRBJ2-5 and V is TRBV27; 11 positions agree with TRBD1. Trimming removed 5 bases from V and 5 bases from J; junction bases left unmatched: 7. Germline V gene data show CDR1 as MNHEY and CDR2 as SMNVEV (reference sequence). The CDR3 contains 15 residues. The CDR3 DNA sequence: TGTGCCAGCAGTCCGGGACAGGGGGGACGCGAGACCCAGTACTTC. It is translated as CASSPGQGGRETQYF.

In this sample, this clonotype turned up many times. This sequence joins TRBV6-5 and TRBJ2-7; D assignment may be TRBD1 or TRBD2 (5 bases each). Germline V gene sequence: CDR1 MNHEY, CDR2 SVGAGI. The CDR3 extends over 13 amino acids. Trimming took 2 bases from V and 3 from J, leaving 8 bases between them. CDR3 sequence reads: CASSYRDGYEQYF. For the CDR3, the DNA is TGTGCCAGCAGTTACAGGGACGGCTACGAGCAGTACTTC.

This clonotype came up many times. The chain has TRBV29-1 and TRBJ2-2; unclear D gene. Trimming pared 3 bases from V and 7 bases from J, leaving 12 bases between. CDR3 length: 13 residues. Germline V lookup: CDR1 SQVTM, CDR2 ANQGSEA. CDR3 bases: TGCAGCGTTGAGTTTGAAGCTATCGGGGAGCTGTTTTTT. Translation gives CSVEFEAIGELFF.

This clonotype was counted ten times or more. The chain combines TRBV9 with TRBJ1-4; TRBD1 aligns across 10 bases. The CDR3 spans 15 residues. Germline loops: CDR1 SGDLS, CDR2 YYNGEE. V was pared by 0 bases and J by 8 bases, with 4 bases of the junction left unmatched. The CDR3 region is CASSVEGQGREKLFF. The CDR3 coding sequence is TGTGCCAGCAGCGTAGAGGGACAGGGGAGGGAAAAACTGTTTTTT.